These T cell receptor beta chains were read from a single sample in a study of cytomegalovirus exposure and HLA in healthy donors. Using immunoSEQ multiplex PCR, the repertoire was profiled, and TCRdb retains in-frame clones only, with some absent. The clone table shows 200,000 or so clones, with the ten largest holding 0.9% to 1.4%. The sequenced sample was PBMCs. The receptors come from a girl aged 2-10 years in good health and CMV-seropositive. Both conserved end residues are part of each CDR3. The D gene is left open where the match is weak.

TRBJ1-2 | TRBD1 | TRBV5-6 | TGTGCCAGCAGCTTGGCGGTCAGGGGGGCCTATGGCTACACCTTC | CASSLAVRGAYGYTF
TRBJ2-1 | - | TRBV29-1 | TGCAGCGTCAACCGGGACTTAAGGGGTGAGCAGTTCTTC | CSVNRDLRGEQFF
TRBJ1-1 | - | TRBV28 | TGTGCCAGCAGTCTTACGTGGCCGGACAGACACGAAGCTTTCTTT | CASSLTWPDRHEAFF
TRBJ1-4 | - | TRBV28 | TGTGCCAGCAGTTCATTCGCAACAGGGATGGTAGTTGAAAAACTGTTTTTT | CASSSFATGMVVEKLFF
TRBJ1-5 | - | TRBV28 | TGTGCCAGCAGAAACCGTCGAGAGGGCCTACGGGGTCAGCCCCAGCATTTT | CASRNRREGLRGQPQHF
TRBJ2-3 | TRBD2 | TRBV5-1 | TGCGCCAGCAGCATGACTAGCGGGCCAATGGATACGCAGTATTTT | CASSMTSGPMDTQYF
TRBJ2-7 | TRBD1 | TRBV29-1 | TGCAGCGCCAGGGACAGGGGGAACGAGCAGTACTTC | CSARDRGNEQYF
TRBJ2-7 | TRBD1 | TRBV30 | TGTGCCTGGAGTGCCTCGAGGGGACAGGGGGGCGAGCAGTACTTC | CAWSASRGQGGEQYF
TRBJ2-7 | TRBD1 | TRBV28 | TGTGCCACCTGGCCCGCGACAGGGGGGTACGAGCAGTACTTC | CATWPATGGYEQYF
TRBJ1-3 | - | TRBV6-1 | TGTGCCAGCAGTGAAACCGACACAGGGTCGAACGGAAACACCATATATTTT | CASSETDTGSNGNTIYF
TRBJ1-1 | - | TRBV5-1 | TGCGCCAGCAGCTCCCAGGCAAACACTGAAGCTTTCTTT | CASSSQANTEAFF
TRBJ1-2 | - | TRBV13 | TGTGCCAGCAGCTCAACCCAGAACGGGGGTCCGAGACACTATGGCTACACCTTC | CASSSTQNGGPRHYGYTF
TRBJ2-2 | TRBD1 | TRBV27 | TGTGCCAGCAGTGACAGGGCTGGAACCGGGGAGCTGTTTTTT | CASSDRAGTGELFF
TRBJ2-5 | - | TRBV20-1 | TGCAGTGTAGCACCGGTAGAGACCCAGTACTTC | CSVAPVETQYF
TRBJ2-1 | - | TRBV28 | TGTGCCAGCAGTTTAACCGGGACTGGCGATGAGCAGTTCTTC | CASSLTGTGDEQFF
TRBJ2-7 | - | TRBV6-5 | TGTGCCAGCAGTTACCGGCAGGGTCCCGATAGCAACGAGCAGTACTTC | CASSYRQGPDSNEQYF
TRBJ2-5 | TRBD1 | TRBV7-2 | TGTGCCAGCAGCATGGCGGGACAGGGGAGAGAGACCCAGTACTTC | CASSMAGQGRETQYF
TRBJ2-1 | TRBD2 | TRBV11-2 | TGTGCCAGCAGCTTGATACCGACTAGCGGGTCGGATGAGCAGTTCTTC | CASSLIPTSGSDEQFF
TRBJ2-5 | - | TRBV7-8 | TGTGCCAGCAGCCTCAAACAGGGCCCCCAAGAGACCCAGTACTTC | CASSLKQGPQETQYF
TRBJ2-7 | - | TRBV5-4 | TGTGCCAGCAGCTTGGGGTCCTACTACGAGCAGTACTTC | CASSLGSYYEQYF
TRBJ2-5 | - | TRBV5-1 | TGCGCCAGCAGGCTCTCAATAACGGGAGATGAGACCCAGTACTTC | CASRLSITGDETQYF
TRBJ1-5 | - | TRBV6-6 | TGTGCCAGCACCGACGGAGGGATCGGAAATCAGCCCCAGCATTTT | CASTDGGIGNQPQHF
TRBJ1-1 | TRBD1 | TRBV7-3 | TGTGCCAGCAGCCCGGGACAGTCCGTAAACACTGAAGCTTTCTTT | CASSPGQSVNTEAFF
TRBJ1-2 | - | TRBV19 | TGTGCCAGTAGTATAGATCCGTATGGCTACACCTTC | CASSIDPYGYTF
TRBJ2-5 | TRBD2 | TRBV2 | TGTGCCAGCAGTGAAGGGACTAGCGGCGAAGAGACCCAGTACTTC | CASSEGTSGEETQYF
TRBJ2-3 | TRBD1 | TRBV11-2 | TGTGCCAGCAGCTTTACAGGGGGCAACACAGATACGCAGTATTTT | CASSFTGGNTDTQYF
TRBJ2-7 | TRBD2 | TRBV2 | TGTGCCAGCAATAGGCTAGCGGGAGATTACGAGCAGTACTTC | CASNRLAGDYEQYF
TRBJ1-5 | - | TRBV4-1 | TGCGCCAGCAGCCAAGATGGTCTCCAGAATCAGCCCCAGCATTTT | CASSQDGLQNQPQHF
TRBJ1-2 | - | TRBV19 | TGTGCCAGTACCATGGGGCAGGGTTTAGATGGCTACACCTTC | CASTMGQGLDGYTF
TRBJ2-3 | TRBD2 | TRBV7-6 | TGTGCCAGCAGCTTAGGACTAGCGGGAACCATAACAGATACGCAGTATTTT | CASSLGLAGTITDTQYF
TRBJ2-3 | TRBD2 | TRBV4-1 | TGCGCCAGCAGCCAAGGAACGGGAGGGGGCACAGATACGCAGTATTTT | CASSQGTGGGTDTQYF
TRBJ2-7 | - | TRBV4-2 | TGTGCCAGCAGCCAAGGAACGAGGGAGCCACCCTACGAGCAGTACTTC | CASSQGTREPPYEQYF
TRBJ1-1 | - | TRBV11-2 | TGTGCCAGCAGCTTAGGGCGTCTCCAGGCCACTGAAGCTTTCTTT | CASSLGRLQATEAFF
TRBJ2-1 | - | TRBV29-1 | TGCAGCGAAAATACAGGTTCCCTTTACAATGAGCAGTTCTTC | CSENTGSLYNEQFF
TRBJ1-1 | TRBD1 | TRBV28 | TGTGCCAGCAGTTTGCAGGGGGAGAACACTGAAGCTTTCTTT | CASSLQGENTEAFF
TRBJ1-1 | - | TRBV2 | TGTGCCAGCAGACCAGTGAACACTGAAGCTTTCTTT | CASRPVNTEAFF
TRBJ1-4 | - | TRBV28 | TGTGCCAGCAGTTTAAGGTTCCCCCCGGGACTGTTTTTT | CASSLRFPPGLFF
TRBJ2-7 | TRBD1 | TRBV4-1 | TGCGCCAGCAGCCGTCCGGGACAGGGCGACGAGCAGTACTTC | CASSRPGQGDEQYF
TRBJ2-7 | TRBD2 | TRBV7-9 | TGTGCCAGCAGCGCGCCAGGGACTAGCGGGAGGGAGGTGTACTTC | CASSAPGTSGREVYF
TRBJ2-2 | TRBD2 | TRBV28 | TGTGCCAGCAGTTCCCCTAGCGGAGGGCTCACCGGGGAGCTGTTTTTT | CASSSPSGGLTGELFF
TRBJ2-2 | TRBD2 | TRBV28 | TGTGCCAGCAGTTTGGGACTAGCGGGAGCCGGGGAGCTGTTTTTT | CASSLGLAGAGELFF
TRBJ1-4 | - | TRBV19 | TGTGCCAGTAGAGAGACAACTAATGAAAAACTGTTTTTT | CASRETTNEKLFF
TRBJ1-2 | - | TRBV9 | TGTGCCAGCAGCGTAAGAGCTTCCTATGGCTACACCTTC | CASSVRASYGYTF
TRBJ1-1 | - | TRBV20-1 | TGCAGTGCCGGGGGGAACACTGAAGCTTTCTTT | CSAGGNTEAFF
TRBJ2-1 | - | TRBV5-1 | TGCGCCAGCAGCTTGGGAGTGTACTCCTACAATGAGCAGTTCTTC | CASSLGVYSYNEQFF